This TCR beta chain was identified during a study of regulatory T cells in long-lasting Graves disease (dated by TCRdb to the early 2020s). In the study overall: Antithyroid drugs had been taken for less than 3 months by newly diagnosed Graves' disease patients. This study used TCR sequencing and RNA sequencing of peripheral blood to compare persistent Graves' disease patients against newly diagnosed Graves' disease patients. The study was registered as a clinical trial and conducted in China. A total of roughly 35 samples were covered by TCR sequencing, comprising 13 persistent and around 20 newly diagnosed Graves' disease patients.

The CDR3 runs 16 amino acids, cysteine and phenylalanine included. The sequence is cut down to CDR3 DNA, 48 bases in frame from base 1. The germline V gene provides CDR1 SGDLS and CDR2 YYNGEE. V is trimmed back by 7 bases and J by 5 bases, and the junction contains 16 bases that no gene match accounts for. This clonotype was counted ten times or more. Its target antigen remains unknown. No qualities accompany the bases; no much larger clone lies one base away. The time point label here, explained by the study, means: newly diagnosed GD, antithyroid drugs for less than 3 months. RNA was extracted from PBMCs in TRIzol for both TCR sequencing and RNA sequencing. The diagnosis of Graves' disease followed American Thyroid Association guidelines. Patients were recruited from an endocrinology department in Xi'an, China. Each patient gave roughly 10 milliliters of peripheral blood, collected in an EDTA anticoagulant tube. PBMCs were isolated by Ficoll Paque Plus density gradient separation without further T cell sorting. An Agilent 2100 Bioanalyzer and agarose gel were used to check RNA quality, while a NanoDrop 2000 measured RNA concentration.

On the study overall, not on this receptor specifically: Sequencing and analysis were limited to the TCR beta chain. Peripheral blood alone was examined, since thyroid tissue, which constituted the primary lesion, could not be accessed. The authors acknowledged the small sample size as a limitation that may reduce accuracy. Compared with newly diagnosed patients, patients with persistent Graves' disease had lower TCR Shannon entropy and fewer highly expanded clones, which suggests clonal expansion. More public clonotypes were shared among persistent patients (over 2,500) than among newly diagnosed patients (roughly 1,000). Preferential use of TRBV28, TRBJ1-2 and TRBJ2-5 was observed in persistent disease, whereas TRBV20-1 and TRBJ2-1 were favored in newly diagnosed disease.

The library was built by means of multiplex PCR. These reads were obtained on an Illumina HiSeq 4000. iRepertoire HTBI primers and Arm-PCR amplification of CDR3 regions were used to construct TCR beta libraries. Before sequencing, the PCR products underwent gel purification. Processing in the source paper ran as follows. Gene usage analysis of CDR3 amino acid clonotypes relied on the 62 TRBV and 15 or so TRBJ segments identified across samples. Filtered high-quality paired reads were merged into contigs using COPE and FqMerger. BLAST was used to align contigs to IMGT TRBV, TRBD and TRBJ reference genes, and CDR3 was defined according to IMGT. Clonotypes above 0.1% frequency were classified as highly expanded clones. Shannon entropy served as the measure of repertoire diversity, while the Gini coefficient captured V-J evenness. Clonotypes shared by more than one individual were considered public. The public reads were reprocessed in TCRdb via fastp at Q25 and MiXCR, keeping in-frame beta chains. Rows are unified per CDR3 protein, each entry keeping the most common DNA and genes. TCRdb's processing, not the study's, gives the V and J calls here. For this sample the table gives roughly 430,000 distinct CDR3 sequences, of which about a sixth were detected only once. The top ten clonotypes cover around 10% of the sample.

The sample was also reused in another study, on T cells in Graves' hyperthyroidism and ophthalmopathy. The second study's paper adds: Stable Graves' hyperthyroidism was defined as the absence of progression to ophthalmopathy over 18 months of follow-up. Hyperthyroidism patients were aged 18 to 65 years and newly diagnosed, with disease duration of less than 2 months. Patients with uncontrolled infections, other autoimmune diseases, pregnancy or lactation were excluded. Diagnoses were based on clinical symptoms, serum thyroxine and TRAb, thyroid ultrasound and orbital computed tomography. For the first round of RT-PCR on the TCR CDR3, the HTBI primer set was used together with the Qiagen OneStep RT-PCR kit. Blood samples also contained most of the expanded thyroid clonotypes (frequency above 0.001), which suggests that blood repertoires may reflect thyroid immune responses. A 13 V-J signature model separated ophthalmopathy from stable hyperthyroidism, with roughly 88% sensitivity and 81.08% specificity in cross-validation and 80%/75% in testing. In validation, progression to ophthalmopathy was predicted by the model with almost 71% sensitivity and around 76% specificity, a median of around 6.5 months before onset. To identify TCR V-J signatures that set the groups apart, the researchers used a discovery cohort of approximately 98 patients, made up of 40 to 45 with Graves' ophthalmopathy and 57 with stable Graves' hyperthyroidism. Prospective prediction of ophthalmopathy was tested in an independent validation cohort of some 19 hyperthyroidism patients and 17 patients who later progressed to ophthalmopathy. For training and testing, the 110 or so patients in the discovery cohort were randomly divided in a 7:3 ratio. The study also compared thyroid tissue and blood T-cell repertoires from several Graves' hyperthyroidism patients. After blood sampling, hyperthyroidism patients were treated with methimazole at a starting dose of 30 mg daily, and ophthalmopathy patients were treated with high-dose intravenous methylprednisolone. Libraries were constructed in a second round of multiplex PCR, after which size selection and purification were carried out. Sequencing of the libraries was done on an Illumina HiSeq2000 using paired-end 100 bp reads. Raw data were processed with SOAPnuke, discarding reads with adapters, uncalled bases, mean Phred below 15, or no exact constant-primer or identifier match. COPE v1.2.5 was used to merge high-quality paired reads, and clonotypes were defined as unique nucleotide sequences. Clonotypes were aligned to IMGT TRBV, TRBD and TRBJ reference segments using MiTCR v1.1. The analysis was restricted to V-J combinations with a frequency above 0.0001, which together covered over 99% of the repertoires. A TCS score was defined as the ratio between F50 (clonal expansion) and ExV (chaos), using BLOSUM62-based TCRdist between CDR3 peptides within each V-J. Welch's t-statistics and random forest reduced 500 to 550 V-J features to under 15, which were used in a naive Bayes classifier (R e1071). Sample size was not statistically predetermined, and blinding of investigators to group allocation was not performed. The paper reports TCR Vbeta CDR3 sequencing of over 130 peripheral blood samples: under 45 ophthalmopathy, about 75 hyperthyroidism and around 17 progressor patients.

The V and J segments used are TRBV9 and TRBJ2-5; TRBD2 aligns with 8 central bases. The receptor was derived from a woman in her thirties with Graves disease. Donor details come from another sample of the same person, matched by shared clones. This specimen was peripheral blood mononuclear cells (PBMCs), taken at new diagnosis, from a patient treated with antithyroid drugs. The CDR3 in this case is CASAFGGAGPQETQYF. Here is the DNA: TGTGCCAGCGCCTTCGGGGGGGCGGGGCCCCAGGAGACCCAGTACTTC.